These T cell receptor beta chains were read from a single sample in a study of radiotherapy plus CTLA-4 blockade in lung cancer. Clones were sequenced by immunoSEQ multiplex PCR, and TCRdb holds only the in-frame ones, with some missing. Of around 100,000 clones listed, roughly 79% are singletons. The material sequenced was peripheral blood, taken from a patient treated with radiotherapy plus ipilimumab. Receptors originate from a human donor with non-small cell lung cancer who had a partial response to radiotherapy plus ipilimumab. Some clones in this sample may be carry-over from other donors' samples. Each CDR3 is given with its conserved first and last residue. D genes are given only for firm matches. Size tells how often a clone was seen (once, few, many) or the class of an expanded clone, and some rows leave it out.

clone_size j_call d_call v_call cdr3_aa cdr3_nt
once TRBJ2-5 TRBD2 TRBV4-1 CASSPLAGPGGETQYF TGCGCCAGCAGCCCCCTAGCGGGACCGGGGGGGGAGACCCAGTACTTC
few TRBJ2-7 TRBD2 TRBV5-4 CASSLIAGRDNEQYF TGTGCCAGCAGCCTGATAGCGGGACGGGACAACGAGCAGTACTTC
- TRBJ2-7 - TRBV7-8 CASRLQLGPMSEQYF TGTGCCAGCCGCCTCCAACTAGGCCCCATGAGTGAGCAGTACTTC
- TRBJ2-1 TRBD1 TRBV10-3 CAISDRDRDDNEQFF TGTGCCATCAGTGACCGGGACAGGGATGACAATGAGCAGTTCTTC
once TRBJ2-7 TRBD1 TRBV19 CASSIRQGISYEQYF TGTGCCAGTAGTATCCGACAGGGGATCTCCTACGAGCAGTACTTC
- TRBJ2-7 TRBD2 TRBV19 CASSIRRGGTEQYF TGTGCCAGTAGTATACGCCGGGGGGGGACGGAGCAGTACTTC
few TRBJ1-1 - TRBV28 CASSFGAGGGDTEAFF TGTGCCAGCAGTTTTGGGGCAGGTGGGGGGGACACTGAAGCTTTCTTT
- TRBJ2-3 TRBD2 TRBV5-1 CASSTLAGGSTDTQYF TGCGCCAGCAGCACATTAGCGGGGGGTAGCACAGATACGCAGTATTTT
- TRBJ1-2 - TRBV6-1 CASGTSGSGYTF TGTGCCAGCGGGACAAGTGGTTCGGGCTACACCTTC
- TRBJ2-3 TRBD1 TRBV7-9 CASSLGAGQGLTDTQYF TGTGCCAGCAGCTTAGGGGCGGGACAGGGTCTGACAGATACGCAGTATTTT
- TRBJ2-2 TRBD1 TRBV7-9 CASSARDRDTGELFF TGTGCCAGCAGCGCCAGGGACAGAGACACCGGGGAGCTGTTTTTT
- TRBJ2-5 - TRBV28 CASSLPQGQETQYF TGTGCCAGCAGTCTTCCTCAGGGACAAGAGACCCAGTACTTC
- TRBJ2-3 - TRBV29-1 CSVEAIRQGTDTQYF TGCAGCGTTGAAGCCATTCGCCAGGGCACAGATACGCAGTATTTT
- TRBJ2-6 - TRBV28 CASSLPYLRSGANVLTF TGTGCCAGCAGTCTCCCTTACCTCAGATCTGGGGCCAACGTCCTGACTTTC
- TRBJ1-2 - TRBV9 CASSAQAHGYTF TGTGCCAGCAGCGCCCAGGCCCATGGCTACACCTTC
- TRBJ2-7 TRBD1 TRBV2 CASSAQTGGYEQYF TGTGCCAGCAGTGCCCAAACAGGGGGCTACGAGCAGTACTTC
- TRBJ1-6 - TRBV6-5 CASSYGGQNSPLHF TGTGCCAGCAGTTACGGTGGGCAGAATTCACCCCTCCACTTT
- TRBJ2-7 - TRBV2 CAGSIRLDGEQYF TGTGCCGGAAGCATTCGTCTAGACGGCGAGCAGTACTTC
- TRBJ2-2 - TRBV7-6 CASSLAGGYTGELFF TGTGCCAGCAGCTTAGCCGGAGGCTACACCGGGGAGCTGTTTTTT
once TRBJ2-5 TRBD2 TRBV11-3 CASSLLAGAGVETQYF TGTGCCAGCAGCTTACTAGCGGGGGCCGGGGTGGAGACCCAGTACTTC
few TRBJ1-1 - TRBV27 CASSLEGRRNTEAFF TGTGCCAGCAGCCTGGAGGGTCGTAGGAACACTGAAGCTTTCTTT
- TRBJ2-7 TRBD2 TRBV5-1 CASSLSGGSTYEQYF TGCGCCAGCAGCTTGAGCGGGGGTTCTACCTACGAGCAGTACTTC
- TRBJ2-5 - TRBV6-5 CASSAPQAQETQYF TGTGCCAGCAGCGCCCCGCAGGCGCAAGAGACCCAGTACTTC